Below are 2 T cell receptor beta chains sequenced from a single sample in a study of cytomegalovirus exposure and HLA in healthy donors. The PCR ran on 60 Vbeta and 13 Jbeta primers. Clones were read by immunoSEQ multiplex PCR, and TCRdb kept only the in-frame ones, dropping some. This sample has around 200,000 clones, with around 74% found just once. The specimen was PBMCs. The receptors come from a male donor in good health and CMV-seronegative.

This chain connects TRBV6-5 to TRBJ2-4, with a tentative D call TRBD2 (5 bases). V was shortened by 8 bases and J by 8 bases, with 22 bases between the two germline ends. Per germline, CDR1 MNHEY and CDR2 SVGAGI. The CDR3 totals 15 residues. Here the CDR3 reads CASLPLLRGIDIQYF. In DNA, the CDR3 is TGTGCCAGCTTACCTCTTCTCCGAGGGATAGACATTCAGTACTTC.

The chain is built from TRBV6-6 and TRBJ1-5; the D gene is possibly TRBD1 (6 bases). The germline V gene encodes CDR1 MNHNY and CDR2 SVGAGI (reference sequence). The CDR3 spans 15 residues. Trimming pared 6 bases from V and 2 bases from J, leaving 14 bases between. CDR3 DNA sequence: TGTGCCAGCAGCCTCCGGGGGGCCGGCAATCAGCCCCAGCATTTT. Encoded protein: CASSLRGAGNQPQHF.